The clone carrying this T cell receptor beta chain was observed at least ten times. TCRdb recomputed calls from the reads with MiXCR, one row per CDR3 protein. Altogether 250,000 to 300,000 distinct CDR3 sequences are present, approximately 9% being singletons, with the ten largest covering more than 12%. The data belong to a study of T cell repertoires in cytomegalovirus infection. The CDR3 has 16 residues. Trimming took off 4 bases at V and 5 bases at J, with 20 bases between the two ends. In germline, CDR1 is SGHAT, CDR2 FQDESV (reference sequence). Sequencing input: PBMCs. V and J are TRBV11-1 and TRBJ2-5, with D possibly matching TRBD1 (6 bases). This TCR came from a human donor in good health (CMV status not recorded). Some clones in this sample may be carry-over from other donors' samples. The CDR3 region is CASSSRPTGWMETQYF. The DNA for the CDR3 is TGTGCCAGCAGCTCTCGCCCAACAGGGTGGATGGAGACCCAGTACTTC.